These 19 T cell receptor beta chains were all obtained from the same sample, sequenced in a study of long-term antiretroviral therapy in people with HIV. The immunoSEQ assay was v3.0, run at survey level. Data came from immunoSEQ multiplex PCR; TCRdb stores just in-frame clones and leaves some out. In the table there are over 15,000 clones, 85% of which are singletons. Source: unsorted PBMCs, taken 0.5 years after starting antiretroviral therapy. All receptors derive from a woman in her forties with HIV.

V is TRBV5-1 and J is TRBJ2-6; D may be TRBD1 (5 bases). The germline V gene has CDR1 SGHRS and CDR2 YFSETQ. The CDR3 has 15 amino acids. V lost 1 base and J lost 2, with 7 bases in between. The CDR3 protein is CASSLTGTGANVLTF. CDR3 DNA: TGCGCCAGCAGCTTGACAGGAACTGGGGCCAACGTCCTGACTTTC.

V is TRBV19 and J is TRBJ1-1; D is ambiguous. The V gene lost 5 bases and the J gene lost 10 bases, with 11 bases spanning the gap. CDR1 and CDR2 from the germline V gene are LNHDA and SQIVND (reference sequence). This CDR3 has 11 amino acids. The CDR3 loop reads CASSLPGSAFF. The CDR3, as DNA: TGTGCCAGTAGTCTCCCTGGTTCAGCTTTCTTT.

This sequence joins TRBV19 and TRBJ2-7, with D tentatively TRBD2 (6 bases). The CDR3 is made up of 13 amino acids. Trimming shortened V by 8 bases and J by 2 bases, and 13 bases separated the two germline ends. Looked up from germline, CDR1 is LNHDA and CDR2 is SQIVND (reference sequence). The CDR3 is CASSIAETYEQYF. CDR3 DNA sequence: TGTGCCAGTTCTATAGCGGAAACCTACGAGCAGTACTTC.

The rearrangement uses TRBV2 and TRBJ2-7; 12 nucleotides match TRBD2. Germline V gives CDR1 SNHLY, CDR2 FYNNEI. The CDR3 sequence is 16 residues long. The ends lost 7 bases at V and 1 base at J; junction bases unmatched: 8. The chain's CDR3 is CASTPSGRAGSYEQYF. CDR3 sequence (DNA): TGTGCCAGCACCCCTAGCGGGAGGGCCGGGTCCTACGAGCAGTACTTC.

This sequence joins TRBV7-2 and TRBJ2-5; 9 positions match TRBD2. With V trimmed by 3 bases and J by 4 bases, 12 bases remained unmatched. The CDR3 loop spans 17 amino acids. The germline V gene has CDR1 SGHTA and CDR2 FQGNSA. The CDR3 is CASSFPLGLASGETQYF. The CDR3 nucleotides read TGTGCCAGCAGCTTCCCTCTGGGACTAGCATCAGGAGAGACCCAGTACTTC.

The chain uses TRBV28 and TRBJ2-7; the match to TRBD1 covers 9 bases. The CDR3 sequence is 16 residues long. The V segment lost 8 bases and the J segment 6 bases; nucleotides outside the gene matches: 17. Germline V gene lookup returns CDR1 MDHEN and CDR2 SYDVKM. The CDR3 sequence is CASSVGSGTGLAEQYF. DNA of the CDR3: TGTGCCAGCTCTGTGGGGAGCGGGACAGGGCTAGCCGAGCAGTACTTC.

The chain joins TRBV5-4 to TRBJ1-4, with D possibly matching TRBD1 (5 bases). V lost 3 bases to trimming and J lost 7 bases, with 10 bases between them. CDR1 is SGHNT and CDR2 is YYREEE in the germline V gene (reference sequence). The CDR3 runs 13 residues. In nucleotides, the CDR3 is TGTGCCAGCAGCTCCCCGGGGGGTGAAAAACTGTTTTTT. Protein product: CASSSPGGEKLFF.

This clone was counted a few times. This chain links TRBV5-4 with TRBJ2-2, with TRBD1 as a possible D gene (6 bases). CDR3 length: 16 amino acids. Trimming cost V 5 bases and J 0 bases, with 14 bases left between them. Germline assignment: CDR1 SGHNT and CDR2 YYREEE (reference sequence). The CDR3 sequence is CASRPDRFANTGELFF. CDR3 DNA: TGTGCCAGCAGACCTGACAGGTTCGCGAACACCGGGGAGCTGTTTTTT.

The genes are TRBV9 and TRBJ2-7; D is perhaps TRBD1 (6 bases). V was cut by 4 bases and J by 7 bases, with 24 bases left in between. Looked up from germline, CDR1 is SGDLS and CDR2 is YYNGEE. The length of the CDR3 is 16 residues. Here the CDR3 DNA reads TGTGCCAGCAGCCTGGATGACCGGGACACACGCACAGAGCAGTACTTC. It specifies CASSLDDRDTRTEQYF.

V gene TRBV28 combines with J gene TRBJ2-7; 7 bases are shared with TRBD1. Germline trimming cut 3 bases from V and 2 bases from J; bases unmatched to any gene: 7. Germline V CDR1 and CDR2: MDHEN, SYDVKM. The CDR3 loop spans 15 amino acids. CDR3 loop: CASSFRGQLTYEQYF. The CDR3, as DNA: TGTGCCAGCAGTTTTAGGGGACAGCTTACCTACGAGCAGTACTTC.

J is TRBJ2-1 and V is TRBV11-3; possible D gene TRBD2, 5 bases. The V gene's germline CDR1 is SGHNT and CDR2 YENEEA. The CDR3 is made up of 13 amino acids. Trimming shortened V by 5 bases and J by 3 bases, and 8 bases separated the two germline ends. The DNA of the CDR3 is TGTGCCAGCAGCCCCGGGGACTACAATGAGCAGTTCTTC. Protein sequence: CASSPGDYNEQFF.

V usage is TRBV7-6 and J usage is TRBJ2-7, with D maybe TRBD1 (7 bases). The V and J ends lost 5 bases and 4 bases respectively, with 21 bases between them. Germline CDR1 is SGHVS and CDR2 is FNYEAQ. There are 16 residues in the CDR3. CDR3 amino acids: CASSLGGTASIYEQYF. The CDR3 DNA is TGTGCCAGCAGCCTAGGCGGGACAGCATCTATTTACGAGCAGTACTTC.

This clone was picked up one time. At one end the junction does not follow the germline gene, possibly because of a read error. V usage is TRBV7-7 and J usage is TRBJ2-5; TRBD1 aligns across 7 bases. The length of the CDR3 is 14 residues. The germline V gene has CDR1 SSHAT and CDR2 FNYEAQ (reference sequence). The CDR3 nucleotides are TGTGCTAGCAGCCGAACACAGGGGCAAGAGACCCAGTACTTC. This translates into CASSRTQGQETQYF.

The CDR3: CASSLSTGQGYTGELFF. The CDR3, as DNA: TGTGCCAGCAGCTTATCCACGGGACAGGGTTACACCGGGGAGCTGTTTTTT. V is TRBV7-2 and J is TRBJ2-2, with 9 bases lining up with TRBD1. V lost 2 bases to trimming and J lost 3 bases; unmatched junction nucleotides: 7. CDR1 and CDR2 from the germline V gene are SGHTA and FQGNSA. The CDR3 is made up of 17 amino acids.

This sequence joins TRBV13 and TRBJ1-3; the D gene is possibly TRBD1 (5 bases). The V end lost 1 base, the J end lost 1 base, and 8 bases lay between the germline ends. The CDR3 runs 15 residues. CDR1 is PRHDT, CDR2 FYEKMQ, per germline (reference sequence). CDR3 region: CASSLVRASGNTIYF. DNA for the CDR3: TGTGCCAGCAGCTTAGTCAGGGCGTCTGGAAACACCATATATTTT. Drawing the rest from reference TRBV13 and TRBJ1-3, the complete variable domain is AAGVIQSPRHLIKEKRETATLKCYPIPRHDTVYWYQQGPGQDPQFLISFYEKMQSDKGSIPDRFSAQQFSDYHSELNMSSLELGDSALYFCASSLVRASGNTIYFGEGSWLTVV.

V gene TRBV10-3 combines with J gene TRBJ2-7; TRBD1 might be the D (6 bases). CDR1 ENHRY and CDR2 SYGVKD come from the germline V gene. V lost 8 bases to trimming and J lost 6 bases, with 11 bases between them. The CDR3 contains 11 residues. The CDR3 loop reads CAIAQGSEQYF. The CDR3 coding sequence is TGTGCCATCGCCCAGGGGAGCGAGCAGTACTTC.

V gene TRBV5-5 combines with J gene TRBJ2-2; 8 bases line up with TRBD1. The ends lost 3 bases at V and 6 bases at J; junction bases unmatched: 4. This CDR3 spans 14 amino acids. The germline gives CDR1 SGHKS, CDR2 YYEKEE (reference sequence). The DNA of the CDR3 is TGTGCCAGCAGCTCGGACAGGGAGGCCGGGGAGCTGTTTTTT. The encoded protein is CASSSDREAGELFF. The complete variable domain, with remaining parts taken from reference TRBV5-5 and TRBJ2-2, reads DAGVTQSPTHLIKTRGQQVTLRCSPISGHKSVSWYQQVLGQGPQFIFQYYEKEERGRGNFPDRFSARQFPNYSSELNVNALLLGDSALYLCASSSDREAGELFFGEGSRLTVL.

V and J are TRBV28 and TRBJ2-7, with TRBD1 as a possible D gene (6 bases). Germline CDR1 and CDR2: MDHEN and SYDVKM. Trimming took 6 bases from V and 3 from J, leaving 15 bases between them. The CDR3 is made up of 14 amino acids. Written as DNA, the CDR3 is TGTGCCAGCAGAGTACAGGGAAGTGGCTACGAGCAGTACTTC. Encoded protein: CASRVQGSGYEQYF.

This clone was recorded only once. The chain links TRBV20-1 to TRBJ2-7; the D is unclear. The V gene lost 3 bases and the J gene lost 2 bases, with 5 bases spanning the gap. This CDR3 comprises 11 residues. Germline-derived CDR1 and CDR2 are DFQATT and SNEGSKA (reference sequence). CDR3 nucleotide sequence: TGCAGTGCTAGTCCGGCCTACGAGCAGTACTTC. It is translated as CSASPAYEQYF.